This TCR beta chain stems from a study of Graves' ophthalmopathy and Graves' hyperthyroidism. Notes on the study in general: Ophthalmopathy versus stable hyperthyroidism: 13-signature model gave roughly 88% sensitivity, 75% to 82% specificity. The model achieved roughly 66% sensitivity and roughly 72% specificity for ophthalmopathy progression. Detected in blood as well were most expanded thyroid clonotypes with frequency above 0.001.

This clonotype occurred many times. Its antigen remains unidentified. Other autoimmune diseases, uncontrolled infections, pregnancy or lactation ruled patients out of participation. Looked up from germline, CDR1 is DFQATT and CDR2 is SNEGSKA (reference sequence). The CDR3 has 12 amino acids. As the template, RNA transcripts were used to amplify TCR beta CDR3 regions. The workflow started with a first-round RT-PCR run with HTBI primers and then moved on to a second-round multiplex PCR. TCRdb re-called the multiplex PCR reads through MiXCR, storing one row per CDR3 protein. This sample carries hundreds of thousands of distinct CDR3 sequences, 15% of them seen once, and the ten largest clones take approximately 7%.

The sequenced sample consisted of peripheral blood. V is TRBV20-1 and J is TRBJ1-1, with 9 nucleotides matching TRBD1. The receptor was isolated from a woman aged 18-29 years with stable Graves' hyperthyroidism. CDR3 in DNA: TGCAGACTACAGGGGGCTGACACTGAAGCTTTCTTT. Residues: CRLQGADTEAFF.